This T cell receptor (beta chain) was recorded in a study of PD-L1 blockade in urothelial cancer (dated by TCRdb to the late 2010s). Regarding the complete study: Therapy was started in about 2014 for all patients, and atezolizumab 1,200 mg was administered intravenously every 3 weeks. Twenty-five of 29 patients were males with bladder-origin urothelial cancer, and about 65% of the roughly 30 reported a prior smoking history. Patients had an ECOG performance status of 0 or 1 and had received between 0 and 3 prior chemotherapy regimens. Blood samples were analyzed at 3 weeks after treatment start (second dose) and at 6 weeks after treatment start. Blood samples gave median yields of about 150,000 T cells and 82,636 unique TCRs, along with a median clonality of approximately 0.08. Somatic, immune and clinical correlates of response to PD-L1 blockade with atezolizumab in urothelial cancer were the focus of an exploratory multi-omic analysis. TCR sequencing covered pretreatment tumor samples and matched, serially collected peripheral blood taken before and after atezolizumab treatment. Durable clinical benefit meant progression-free survival longer than 6 months, and TCR features were also tested against progression-free and overall survival. In the same patients who had TCR sequencing, pretreatment tumors also underwent whole exome sequencing and RNA sequencing. Durable clinical benefit was achieved by nine patients and was not achieved by 20 patients. Pretreatment blood TCR-seq was available for about 30 patients, at least one posttreatment blood collection was obtained for roughly 25 patients, and tumor TCR-seq was available for roughly 25 patients.

Here is what the overall study found, with its caveats: Improved progression-free and overall survival was associated with having pretreatment peripheral blood TCR clonality below the median. Greater expansion of tumor-associated TCR clones in peripheral blood 3 weeks after the start of treatment was observed in patients with durable benefit (n of about 22, p = 0.022). Because the sample size was small (n ≈ 31) and many exploratory analyses were performed, the results are intended to be hypothesis-generating.

There are 17 amino acids in the CDR3, from cysteine to phenylalanine inclusive. Just CDR3 DNA is preserved here, 51 bases in frame from base 1. Compared with germline, V lacks 0 bases and J lacks 8 bases; bases without a gene match: 10. CDR1 and CDR2, looked up from the germline V gene (reference sequence), are MNHEY and SMNVEV. The intended sense of this specimen's time point label: peripheral blood 6 weeks after treatment start. A cohort of 30 or so patients with locally advanced or metastatic urothelial carcinoma, treated at Memorial Sloan Kettering on a trial protocol, was included. Peripheral blood mononuclear cells were collected pretreatment and during treatment, at between 1 and 8 total time points per patient. The Qiagen DNeasy Blood extraction kit was used to purify genomic DNA from total PBMCs and tumor samples. PBMCs were collected pretreatment and during treatment, and were isolated and stored as previously described.

Concerning this clone: What this receptor recognizes is not known. Within one base of it there is no much larger clone, and no base qualities were kept.

Synthetic TCR analog templates were spiked into each PCR to estimate absolute template abundance from read counts. The immunoSEQ assay used bias-controlled V and J gene primers to amplify TCRbeta CDR3 regions from genomic DNA. Rearranged TCRbeta segments were sequenced at approximately 20X coverage. From the authors' description of their analysis: Clustering was used to correct sequencing errors, and CDR3s were annotated against IMGT so that V, D and J genes could be assigned. Only productive TCRbeta rearrangements were used in downstream analyses, excluding out-of-frame or stop-codon sequences. Clonality was calculated as one minus the Shannon entropy normalized by the log of the number of unique productive sequences. Fisher's exact test with Benjamini-Hochberg correction, at a threshold of adjusted p below 0.01, was used to find clones that differed between time points or between blood and tumor. The clones in this table, taken by TCRdb from immuneACCESS, are in-frame only. Not every clone is retained; where verified, under half of the shortfall comes from an unresolved V gene, and the cause of the rest is unknown. V and J calls and clone size come straight from that table; D and trimming were deduced from the DNA. The sample table records about 46,000 clones; around 82% of these occur just once. Less than 2% of the sample is in the top ten clones.

The sequence derives from a man over 45 with urothelial cancer. Source: PBMCs, taken around atezolizumab (anti-PD-L1) treatment. Recombination joined TRBV27 with TRBJ1-4; 9 junctional bases match TRBD1. The DNA sequence is as follows: TGTGCCAGCAGTTTATCGCCCGGACAGGGGATGAGGGAAAAACTGTTTTTT. The resulting protein is CASSLSPGQGMREKLFF.